This is a list of T cell receptor beta chains from one sample in a study of blood T cell repertoires in COVID-19. TCRdb's table, derived via immunoSEQ multiplex PCR, lists solely in-frame clones and lacks some. This sample has 120,000 to 150,000 clones, with over 80% found just once. The sequenced material came from peripheral blood. These TCRs come from a woman in her forties with active or convalescent COVID-19. The CDR3 runs from the conserved cysteine through the conserved F or W. Each record gives: D gene, J gene, V gene, clone size, CDR3 DNA, CDR3 protein. D genes are given only for firm matches. Size is omitted from some rows. Given values are once, few, many or a class for expanded clones.

TRBD2,TRBJ2-3,TRBV15,NA,TGTGCCACCAGCGAACGGCGCGGGGGGGCGGGTACGCAGTATTTT,CATSERRGGAGTQYF
NA,TRBJ1-5,TRBV4-1,few,TGCGCCAGCAGCCAGGATACAGGGTACGGTCAGCCCCAGCATTTT,CASSQDTGYGQPQHF
NA,TRBJ1-5,TRBV29-1,NA,TGCAGCGTTTTGGTCGAGACTGGGCAGCCCCAGCATTTT,CSVLVETGQPQHF
NA,TRBJ2-7,TRBV5-5,NA,TGTGCCAGCAGCTTAGCCACCCGGGACACCTACGAGCAGTACTTC,CASSLATRDTYEQYF
TRBD1,TRBJ2-7,TRBV11-2,once,TGTGCCAGCAGCCCGGGACAGGGTGGCTACGAGCAGTACTTC,CASSPGQGGYEQYF
TRBD1,TRBJ2-1,TRBV15,NA,TGTGCCACCAGCCTACAGCACAGGGGTGAGCAGTTCTTC,CATSLQHRGEQFF
NA,TRBJ1-3,TRBV7-2,NA,TGTGCCAGCAGCTTAACGGGTACTGGAAACACCATATATTTT,CASSLTGTGNTIYF
NA,TRBJ1-1,TRBV20-1,NA,TGCAGGGGGACAATGAACACTGAAGCTTTCTTT,CRGTMNTEAFF
TRBD1,TRBJ1-4,TRBV5-1,once,TGCGCCAGCAGGGACAGGCCGGGGTCAACTAATGAAAAACTGTTTTTT,CASRDRPGSTNEKLFF
NA,TRBJ1-1,TRBV30,NA,TGTGCCTGGAGCCTCAGGTCGAACACTGAAGCTTTCTTT,CAWSLRSNTEAFF
NA,TRBJ2-7,TRBV2,NA,TGTGCCAGCAGTGAATTCGGCACAGGGCTCTCCTACGAGCAGTACTTC,CASSEFGTGLSYEQYF
NA,TRBJ2-7,TRBV15,NA,TGTGCCACCAGCAGAGCGACAGCGGGCTACGAGCAGTACTTC,CATSRATAGYEQYF
NA,TRBJ1-1,TRBV7-9,NA,TGTGCCAGCAGTTCCTACGGGGGACGAGGCACTGAAGCTTTCTTT,CASSSYGGRGTEAFF
TRBD1,TRBJ1-4,TRBV2,NA,TGTGCCAGCGACATGCCCCCGGGACAGGGACGCGAAAAACTGTTTTTT,CASDMPPGQGREKLFF
NA,TRBJ1-4,TRBV7-9,NA,TGTGCCAGCAGCCCCCAAGGTTTGGCGGGTTGGCTGTTTTTT,CASSPQGLAGWLFF
NA,TRBJ2-5,TRBV11-2,NA,TGTGCCAGCAGCCCCCTGGAAGAGCGGTTGGCTCAAGAGACCCAGTACTTC,CASSPLEERLAQETQYF
TRBD1,TRBJ1-1,TRBV4-1,few,TGCGCCAGCAGCCAAGACCTCACCCGGACAGGGGCGAACACTGAAGCTTTCTTT,CASSQDLTRTGANTEAFF
TRBD1,TRBJ2-1,TRBV18,NA,TGTGCCAGCCGGACAGGGCCGTCCAATTGGCAGTTCTTC,CASRTGPSNWQFF
TRBD1,TRBJ1-1,TRBV7-2,NA,TGTGCCAGCAGCCCGAGGACAGGGTTGTGGACTGAAGCTTTCTTT,CASSPRTGLWTEAFF
NA,TRBJ2-1,TRBV5-1,once,TGCGCCAGCAGCGTACGCGGGGTGACGGATGAGCAGTTCTTC,CASSVRGVTDEQFF
TRBD1,TRBJ2-3,TRBV12-3/TRBV12-4,NA,TGTGCCAGCAGTTTTCCAGGGGGCGATACGCAGTATTTT,CASSFPGGDTQYF
TRBD2,TRBJ2-3,TRBV5-1,NA,TGCGCCAGCAGCTTCAAAGCGGGGCCACTCACGTACACAGATACGCAGTATTTT,CASSFKAGPLTYTDTQYF
NA,TRBJ1-1,TRBV20-1,NA,TGCAGTGCTAGTCCAGACACTGAAGCTTTCTTT,CSASPDTEAFF
TRBD2,TRBJ2-1,TRBV13,NA,TGTGCCAGCGCGGGCACTAGCGGGGACCACAATGAGCAGTTCTTC,CASAGTSGDHNEQFF
TRBD2,TRBJ2-5,TRBV5-4,NA,TGTGCCAGCAGCTCGGGACTAGCGGGACTAGGAGAGACCCAGTACTTC,CASSSGLAGLGETQYF
NA,TRBJ1-1,TRBV11-3,NA,TGTGCCAGCAGCTTAGGGCGGGGTACTGAAGCTTTCTTT,CASSLGRGTEAFF
TRBD2,TRBJ2-1,TRBV6-4,NA,TGTGCCAGCAGTCCCGAGCGGGGCTACAATGAGCAGTTCTTC,CASSPERGYNEQFF
TRBD1,TRBJ2-7,TRBV28,few,TGTGCCAGCAGTTTGGGACAGGTTTACGAGCAGTACTTC,CASSLGQVYEQYF
TRBD1,TRBJ1-1,TRBV4-3,NA,TGCGCCAGCAGCCAAGGCCTGACAGGGGCTGAAGCTTTCTTT,CASSQGLTGAEAFF
NA,TRBJ1-2,TRBV7-2,NA,TGTGCCAGCAGCGTGCGTCCTCTTGACAGGATTGGCTACACCTTC,CASSVRPLDRIGYTF
NA,TRBJ1-2,TRBV24-1,NA,TGTGCCACCAGTGATTTGGCATCGGGGGGCTACACCTTC,CATSDLASGGYTF
TRBD1,TRBJ1-2,TRBV12-3/TRBV12-4,NA,TGTGCCAGCAGTTTCATCAGGGGGGGCTACACCTTC,CASSFIRGGYTF
TRBD1,TRBJ1-5,TRBV28,NA,TGTGCCAGCAGTTCGGGACAGCGCAATCAGCCCCAGCATTTT,CASSSGQRNQPQHF
NA,TRBJ2-1,TRBV30,few,TGTGCCTGGCGAGATAGCTCCCTGTACAATGAGCAGTTCTTC,CAWRDSSLYNEQFF
NA,TRBJ1-3,TRBV28,NA,TGTGCCAGCAGGCTTCCAGGTACCAACACCATATATTTT,CASRLPGTNTIYF
NA,TRBJ1-2,TRBV28,NA,TGTGCCAGCAGTTTAACAGGGTTTGGCTACACCTTC,CASSLTGFGYTF
TRBD1,TRBJ1-6,TRBV27,NA,TGTGCCAGCAGTCCGGGACAGCAGAATTCACCCCTCCACTTT,CASSPGQQNSPLHF
NA,TRBJ2-2,TRBV29-1,many,TGCAGCGTTGAAGTTCGAACAGGGACGAACACCGGGGAGCTGTTTTTT,CSVEVRTGTNTGELFF
TRBD1,TRBJ1-2,TRBV3-1/TRBV3-2,NA,TGTGCCAGCAGCCGAACAGGGGCCGGCTACACCTTC,CASSRTGAGYTF
NA,TRBJ1-1,TRBV11-2,NA,TGTGCCAGCAGCCCACCTCCCCGGAGGAACACTGAAGCTTTCTTT,CASSPPPRRNTEAFF
NA,TRBJ1-4,TRBV7-2,NA,TGTGCCAGCAGCCCGACAGAACGAAATGAAAAACTGTTTTTT,CASSPTERNEKLFF
TRBD2,TRBJ2-7,TRBV7-9,few,TGTGCCAGCAGCTTAGGGACTAGCGGGAGGCACACCTACGAGCAGTACTTC,CASSLGTSGRHTYEQYF
TRBD1,TRBJ1-5,TRBV28,NA,TGTGCCAGCAGTTTATGGGACAGGGGGCAAGGGACCCAGCATTTT,CASSLWDRGQGTQHF
TRBD2,TRBJ2-2,TRBV9,once,TGTGCCAGCAGCGTAGCTAAGGTGACTAGCGGGAGGGCCGGGGAGCTGTTTTTT,CASSVAKVTSGRAGELFF
NA,TRBJ1-1,TRBV4-1,NA,TGCGCCAGCAGCCGAGGAATGAACACTGAAGCTTTCTTT,CASSRGMNTEAFF
NA,TRBJ2-7,TRBV2,NA,TGTGCCAGCATGGAGGGGCGGCGGTACGAGCAGTACTTC,CASMEGRRYEQYF
TRBD2,TRBJ2-1,TRBV11-2,few,TGTGCCAGCAGCGAACGGGGGGACCAGTCCTACAATGAGCAGTTCTTC,CASSERGDQSYNEQFF
NA,TRBJ2-6,TRBV6-6,NA,TGTGCCAGCAGTTACACGGCTGGGGCCAACGTCCTGACTTTC,CASSYTAGANVLTF
NA,TRBJ1-1,TRBV29-1,once,TGCAGCGTTTTTGGGGCCCCGCGGACTGAAGCTTTCTTT,CSVFGAPRTEAFF
NA,TRBJ1-4,TRBV30,NA,TGTGCCTGGAGTGTATCAGGAGCCGGGAGGGAAAAACTGTTTTTT,CAWSVSGAGREKLFF
NA,TRBJ1-3,TRBV6-5,NA,TGTGCCACCATGGGGGGGGCATCTGGAAACACCATATATTTT,CATMGGASGNTIYF
NA,TRBJ1-2,TRBV19,NA,TGTGCCAGTGCAGGGAACTATGGCTACACCTTC,CASAGNYGYTF
TRBD2,TRBJ2-4,TRBV11-2,NA,TGTGCCAGCAGCTCCGGACCTTACGGACTAGCGGGGAAAAACATTCAGTACTTC,CASSSGPYGLAGKNIQYF
NA,TRBJ2-5,TRBV18,NA,TGTGCCAGCTCACCTACTATCCCGGGACAACCCCAAGAGACCCAGTACTTC,CASSPTIPGQPQETQYF
TRBD1,TRBJ1-1,TRBV28,NA,TGTGCCAGCAGCCAAGGGACAGGGGGCGTCCTCACTGAAGCTTTCTTT,CASSQGTGGVLTEAFF
TRBD1,TRBJ1-4,TRBV27,NA,TGTGCCAGCAGTTTTTCGTGGGACAGGGTAACTAATGAAAAACTGTTTTTT,CASSFSWDRVTNEKLFF
TRBD2,TRBJ2-2,TRBV30,NA,TGTGCCTGCAATGGGGCGGGGGGCACCGGGGAGCTGTTTTTT,CACNGAGGTGELFF